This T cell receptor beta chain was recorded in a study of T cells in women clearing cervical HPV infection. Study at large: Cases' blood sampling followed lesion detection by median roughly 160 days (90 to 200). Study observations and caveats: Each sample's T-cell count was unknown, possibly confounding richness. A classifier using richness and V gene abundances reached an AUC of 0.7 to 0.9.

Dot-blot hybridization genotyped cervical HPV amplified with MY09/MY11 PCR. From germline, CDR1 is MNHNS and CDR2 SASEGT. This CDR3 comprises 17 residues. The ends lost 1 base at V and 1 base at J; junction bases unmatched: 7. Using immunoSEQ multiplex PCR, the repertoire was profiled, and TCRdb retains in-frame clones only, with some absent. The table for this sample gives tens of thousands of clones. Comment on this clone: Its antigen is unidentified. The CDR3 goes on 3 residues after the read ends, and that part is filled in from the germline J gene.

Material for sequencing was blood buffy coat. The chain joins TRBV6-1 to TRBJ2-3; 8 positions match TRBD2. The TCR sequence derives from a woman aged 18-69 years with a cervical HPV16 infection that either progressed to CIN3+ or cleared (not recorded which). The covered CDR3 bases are TGTGCCAGCAGTGAAGACGGGGGGGCACCTGGCACAGATACG. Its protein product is CASSEDGGAPGTDT. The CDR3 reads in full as CASSEDGGAPGTDTQYF.